This TCR beta chain was observed in a study of blood T cells in healthy people across ages. J gave up 3 bases and V 4 bases, and 12 bases lay outside the gene matches. There are 18 residues in the CDR3. Combining a sample-barcoded 5' primer with a J-beta primer mix, a second PCR ran for roughly 6 to 12 cycles. TCRdb ran MiXCR on the 5' RACE reads and lists one entry per CDR3 protein. The repertoire holds 650,000 to 800,000 distinct CDR3 sequences, with roughly 44% as singletons. The V gene is TRBV12-3 or TRBV12-4, the J gene TRBJ2-3; 11 bases are shared with TRBD2. The receptor was isolated from a man aged 55-75 years in good health. Material for sequencing was blood. The CDR3 DNA reads TGTGCCAGCAGTTCTCCTCGACTCGGGACTAGCGGTACAGATACGCAGTATTTT. Encoded protein: CASSSPRLGTSGTDTQYF.